This record concerns one TCR beta chain sequence. Profiled with immunoSEQ multiplex PCR; TCRdb holds only in-frame clones, not every one. There are over 120,000 clones in the sample; around nine tenths occur only once, and 9.5% to 15% lies in the top ten. The sample's time point: baseline pretreatment blood. The treatment was: 15 Gy SBRT to primary tumor, nephrectomy 4 weeks later. These data are taken from a study of radiation and T cells in renal cell carcinoma. Overall study: Nephrectomy followed 15 Gy stereotactic body radiation by 4 weeks.

Trimming shortened V by 0 bases and J by 5 bases, and 12 bases separated the two germline ends. Germline CDR1 SGDLS, CDR2 YYNGEE. This CDR3 region has 14 residues. The clonotype originates from a woman aged 50 to 65 with renal cell carcinoma. The V gene is TRBV9, the J gene TRBJ2-7, with D tentatively TRBD1 or TRBD2 (5 bases each). Here the sequenced sample was blood, taken from a patient whose treatment included radiotherapy and nephrectomy. The CDR3 spells CASSVERQGNEQYF. The CDR3 DNA is TGTGCCAGCAGCGTAGAGCGGCAGGGCAACGAGCAGTACTTC.